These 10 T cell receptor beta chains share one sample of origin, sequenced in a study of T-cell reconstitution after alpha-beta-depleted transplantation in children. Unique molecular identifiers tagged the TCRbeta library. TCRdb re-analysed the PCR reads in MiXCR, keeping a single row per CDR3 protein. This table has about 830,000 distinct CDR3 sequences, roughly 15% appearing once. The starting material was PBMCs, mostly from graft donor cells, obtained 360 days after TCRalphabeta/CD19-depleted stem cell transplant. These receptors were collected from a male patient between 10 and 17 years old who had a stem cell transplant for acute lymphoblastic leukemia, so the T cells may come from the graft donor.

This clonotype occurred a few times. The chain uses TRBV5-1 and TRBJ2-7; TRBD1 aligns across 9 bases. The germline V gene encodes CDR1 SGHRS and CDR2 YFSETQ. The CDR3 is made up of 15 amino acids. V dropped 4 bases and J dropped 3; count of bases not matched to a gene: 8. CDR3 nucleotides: TGCGCCAGCAGCAACGGGACAGGGAGTCGCTACGAGCAGTACTTC. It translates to CASSNGTGSRYEQYF.

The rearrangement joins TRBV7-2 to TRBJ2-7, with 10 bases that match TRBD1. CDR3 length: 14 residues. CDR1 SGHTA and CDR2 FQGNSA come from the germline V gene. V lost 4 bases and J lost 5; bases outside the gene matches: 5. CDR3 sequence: CASSWGQGNDEQYF. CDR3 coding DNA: TGTGCCAGCAGCTGGGGACAGGGGAACGACGAGCAGTACTTC.

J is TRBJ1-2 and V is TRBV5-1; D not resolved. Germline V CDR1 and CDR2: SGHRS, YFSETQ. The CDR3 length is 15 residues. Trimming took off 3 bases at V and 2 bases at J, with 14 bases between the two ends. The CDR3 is CASSWVVGVNYGYTF. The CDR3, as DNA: TGCGCCAGCAGCTGGGTCGTGGGAGTCAACTATGGCTACACCTTC.

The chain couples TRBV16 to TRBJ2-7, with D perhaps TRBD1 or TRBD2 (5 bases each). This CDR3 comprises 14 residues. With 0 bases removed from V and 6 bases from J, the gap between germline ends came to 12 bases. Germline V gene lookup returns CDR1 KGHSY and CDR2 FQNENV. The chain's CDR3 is CASSQSPTGREQYF. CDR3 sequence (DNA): TGTGCCAGCAGCCAATCCCCGACGGGGCGCGAGCAGTACTTC.

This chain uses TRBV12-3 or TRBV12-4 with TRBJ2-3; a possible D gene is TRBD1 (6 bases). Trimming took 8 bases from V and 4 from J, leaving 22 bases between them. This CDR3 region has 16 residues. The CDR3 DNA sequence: TGTGCCAGCGCGAGGGGGAAGTACTATGGGGCAGATACGCAGTATTTT. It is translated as CASARGKYYGADTQYF.

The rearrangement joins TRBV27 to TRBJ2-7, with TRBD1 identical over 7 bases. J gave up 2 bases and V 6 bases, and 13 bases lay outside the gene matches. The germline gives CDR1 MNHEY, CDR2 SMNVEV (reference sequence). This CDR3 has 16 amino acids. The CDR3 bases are TGTGCCAGCAGATCCATCTACCGGGACAGAACCTACGAGCAGTACTTC. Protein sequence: CASRSIYRDRTYEQYF.

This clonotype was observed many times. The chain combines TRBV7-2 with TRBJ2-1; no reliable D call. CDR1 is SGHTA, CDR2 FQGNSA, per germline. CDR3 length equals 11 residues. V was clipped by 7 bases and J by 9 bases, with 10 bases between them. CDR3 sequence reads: CASTAGSEQFF. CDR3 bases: TGTGCCAGCACAGCTGGTAGTGAGCAGTTCTTC.

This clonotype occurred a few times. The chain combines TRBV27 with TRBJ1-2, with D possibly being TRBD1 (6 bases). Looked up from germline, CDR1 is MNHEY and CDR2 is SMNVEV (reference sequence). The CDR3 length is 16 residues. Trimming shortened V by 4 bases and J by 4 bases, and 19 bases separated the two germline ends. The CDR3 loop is CASSSLRQGRGYGYTF. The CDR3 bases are TGTGCCAGCAGTTCCCTGAGGCAGGGGAGAGGCTATGGCTACACCTTC.

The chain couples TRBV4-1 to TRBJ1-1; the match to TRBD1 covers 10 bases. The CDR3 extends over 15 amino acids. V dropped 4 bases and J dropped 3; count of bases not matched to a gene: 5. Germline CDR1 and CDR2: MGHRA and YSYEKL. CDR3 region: CASSLGQGEHTEAFF. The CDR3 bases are TGCGCCAGCAGCCTCGGACAGGGGGAACACACTGAAGCTTTCTTT.

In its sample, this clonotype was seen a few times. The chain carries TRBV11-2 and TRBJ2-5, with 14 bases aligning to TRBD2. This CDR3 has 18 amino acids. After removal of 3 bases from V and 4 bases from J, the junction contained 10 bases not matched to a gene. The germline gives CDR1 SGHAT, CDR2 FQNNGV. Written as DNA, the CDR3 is TGTGCCAGCAGCTTCTTCCTGACTAGCGGGAGGGATAGAGAGACCCAGTACTTC. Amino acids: CASSFFLTSGRDRETQYF.